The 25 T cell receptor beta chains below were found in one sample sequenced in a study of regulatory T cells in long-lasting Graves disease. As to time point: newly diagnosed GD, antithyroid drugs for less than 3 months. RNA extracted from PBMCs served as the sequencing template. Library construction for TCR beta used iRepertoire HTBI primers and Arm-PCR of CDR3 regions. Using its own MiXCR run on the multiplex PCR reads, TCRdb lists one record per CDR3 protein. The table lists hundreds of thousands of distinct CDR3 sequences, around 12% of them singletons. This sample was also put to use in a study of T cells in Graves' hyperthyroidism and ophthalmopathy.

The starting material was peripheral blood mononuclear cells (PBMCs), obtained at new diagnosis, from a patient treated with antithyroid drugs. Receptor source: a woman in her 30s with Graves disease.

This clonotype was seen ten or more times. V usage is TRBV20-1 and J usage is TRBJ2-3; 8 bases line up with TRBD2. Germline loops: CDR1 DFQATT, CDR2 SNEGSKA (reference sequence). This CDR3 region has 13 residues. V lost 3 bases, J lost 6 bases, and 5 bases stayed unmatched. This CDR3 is CSARERERDTQYF. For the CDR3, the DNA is TGCAGTGCTAGGGAGCGGGAGAGGGATACGCAGTATTTT.

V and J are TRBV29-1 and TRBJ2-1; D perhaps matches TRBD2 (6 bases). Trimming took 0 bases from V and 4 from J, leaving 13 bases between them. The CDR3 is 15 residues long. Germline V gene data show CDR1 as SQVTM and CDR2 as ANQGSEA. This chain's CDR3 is CSVEDLGGRYNEQFF. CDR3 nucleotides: TGCAGCGTTGAAGATCTCGGGGGTCGGTACAATGAGCAGTTCTTC.

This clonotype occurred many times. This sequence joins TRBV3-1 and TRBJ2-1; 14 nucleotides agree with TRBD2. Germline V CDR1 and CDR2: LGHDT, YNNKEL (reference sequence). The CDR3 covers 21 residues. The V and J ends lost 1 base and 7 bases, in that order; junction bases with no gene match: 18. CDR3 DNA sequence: TGTGCCAGCAGCCAAGTCTCCTCTGAGGGACTAGCGGGAGTAGTCTGGAATGAGCAGTTCTTC. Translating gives CASSQVSSEGLAGVVWNEQFF.

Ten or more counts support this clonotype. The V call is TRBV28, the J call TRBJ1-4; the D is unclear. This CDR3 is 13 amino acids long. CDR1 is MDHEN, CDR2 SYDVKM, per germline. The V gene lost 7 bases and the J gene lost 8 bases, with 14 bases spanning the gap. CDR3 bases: TGTGCCAGCACTCCGACAAGAGCGGAAAAACTGTTTTTT. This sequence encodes CASTPTRAEKLFF.

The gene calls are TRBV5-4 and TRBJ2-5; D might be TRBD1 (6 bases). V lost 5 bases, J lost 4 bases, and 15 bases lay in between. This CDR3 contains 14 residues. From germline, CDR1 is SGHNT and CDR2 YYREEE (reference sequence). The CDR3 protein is CASRWQGQGETQYF. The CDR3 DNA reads TGTGCCAGCAGATGGCAGGGGCAAGGAGAGACCCAGTACTTC.

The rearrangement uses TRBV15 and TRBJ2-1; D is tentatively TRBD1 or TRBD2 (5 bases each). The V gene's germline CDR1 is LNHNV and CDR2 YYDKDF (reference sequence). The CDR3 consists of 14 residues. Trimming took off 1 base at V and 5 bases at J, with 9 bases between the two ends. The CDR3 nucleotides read TGTGCCACCAGCAGAGTACTGGGGGACAATGAGCAGTTCTTC. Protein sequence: CATSRVLGDNEQFF.

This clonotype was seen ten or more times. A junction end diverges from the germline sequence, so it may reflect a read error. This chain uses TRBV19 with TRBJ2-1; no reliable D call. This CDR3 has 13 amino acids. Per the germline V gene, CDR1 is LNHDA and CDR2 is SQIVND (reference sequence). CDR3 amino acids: CASRSLSYNEQFF. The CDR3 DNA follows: TGTGCTAGTAGATCACTGTCCTACAATGAGCAGTTCTTC.

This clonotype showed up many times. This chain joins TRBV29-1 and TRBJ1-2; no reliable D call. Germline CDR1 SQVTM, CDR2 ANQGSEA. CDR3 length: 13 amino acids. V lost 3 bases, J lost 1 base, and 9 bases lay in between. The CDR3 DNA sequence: TGCAGCGTTGACACAGCTGATAACTATGGCTACACCTTC. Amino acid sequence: CSVDTADNYGYTF.

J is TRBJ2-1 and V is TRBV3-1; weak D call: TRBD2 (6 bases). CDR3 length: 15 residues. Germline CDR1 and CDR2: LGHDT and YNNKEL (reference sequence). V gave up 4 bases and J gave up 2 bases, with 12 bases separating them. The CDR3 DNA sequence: TGTGCCAGCAGCCTTCGACTAGACCCCTACAATGAGCAGTTCTTC. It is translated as CASSLRLDPYNEQFF.

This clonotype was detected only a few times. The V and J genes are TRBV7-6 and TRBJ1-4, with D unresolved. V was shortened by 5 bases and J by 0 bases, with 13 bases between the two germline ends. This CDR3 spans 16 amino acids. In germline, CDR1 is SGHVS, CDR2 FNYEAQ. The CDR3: CASSEAAVATNEKLFF. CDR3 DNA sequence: TGTGCCAGCAGCGAGGCGGCGGTTGCAACTAATGAAAAACTGTTTTTT.

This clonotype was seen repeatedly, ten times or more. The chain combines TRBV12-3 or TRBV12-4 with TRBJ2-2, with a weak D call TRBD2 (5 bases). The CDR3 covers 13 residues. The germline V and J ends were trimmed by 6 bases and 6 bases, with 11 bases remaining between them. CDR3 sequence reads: CASRMDFSGELFF. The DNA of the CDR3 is TGTGCCAGCAGGATGGACTTTTCCGGGGAGCTGTTTTTT.

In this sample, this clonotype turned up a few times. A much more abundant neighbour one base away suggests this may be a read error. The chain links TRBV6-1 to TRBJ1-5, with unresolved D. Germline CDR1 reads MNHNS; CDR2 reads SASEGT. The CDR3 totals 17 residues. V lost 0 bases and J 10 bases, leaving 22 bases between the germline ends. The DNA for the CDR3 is TGTGCCAGCAGTGAAGCGCCCGTGAGCGCGGGTTGGCATCCCCAGCATTTT. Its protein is CASSEAPVSAGWHPQHF.

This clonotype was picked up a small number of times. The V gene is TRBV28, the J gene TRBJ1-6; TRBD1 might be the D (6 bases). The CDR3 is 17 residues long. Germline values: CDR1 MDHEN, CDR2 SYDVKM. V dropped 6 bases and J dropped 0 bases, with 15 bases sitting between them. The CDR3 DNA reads TGTGCCAGCAGGTGGGGGGGGCGGCGCTCCTATAATTCACCCCTCCACTTT. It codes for CASRWGGRRSYNSPLHF.

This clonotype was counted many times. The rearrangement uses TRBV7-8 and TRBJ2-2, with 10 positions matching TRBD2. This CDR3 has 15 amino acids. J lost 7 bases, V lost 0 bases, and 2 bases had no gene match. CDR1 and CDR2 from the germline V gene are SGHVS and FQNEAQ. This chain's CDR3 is CASSLAGLAFGELFF. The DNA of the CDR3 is TGTGCCAGCAGCTTAGCGGGACTAGCGTTCGGGGAGCTGTTTTTT. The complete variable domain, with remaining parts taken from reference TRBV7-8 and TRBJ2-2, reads GAGVSQSPRYKVAKRGQDVALRCDPISGHVSLFWYQQALGQGPEFLTYFQNEAQLDKSGLPSDRFFAERPEGSVSTLKIQRTQQEDSAVYLCASSLAGLAFGELFFGEGSRLTVL.

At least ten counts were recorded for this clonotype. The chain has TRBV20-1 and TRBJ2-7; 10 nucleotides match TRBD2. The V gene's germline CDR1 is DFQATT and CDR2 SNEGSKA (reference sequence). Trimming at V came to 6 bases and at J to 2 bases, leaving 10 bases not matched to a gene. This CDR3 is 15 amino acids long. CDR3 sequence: CSASILSGGTYEQYF. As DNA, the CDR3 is TGCAGTGCAAGCATCCTTAGCGGGGGGACCTACGAGCAGTACTTC.

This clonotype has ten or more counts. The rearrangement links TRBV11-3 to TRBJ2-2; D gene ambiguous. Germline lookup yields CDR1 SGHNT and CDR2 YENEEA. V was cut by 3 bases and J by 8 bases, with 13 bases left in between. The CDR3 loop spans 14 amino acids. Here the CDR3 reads CASSFMGSLGELFF. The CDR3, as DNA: TGTGCCAGCAGCTTTATGGGGTCTCTGGGGGAGCTGTTTTTT.

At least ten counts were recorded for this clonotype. DNA of the CDR3: TGTGCCAGCAGGGAAAAGTGGGGCACTGAAGCTTTCTTT. This codes for CASREKWGTEAFF. This chain connects TRBV2 to TRBJ1-1; D ambiguous. The ends were cut back, 6 bases at V and 4 bases at J, with 12 bases in the middle. This CDR3 is 13 amino acids long. Germline V gene data show CDR1 as SNHLY and CDR2 as FYNNEI.

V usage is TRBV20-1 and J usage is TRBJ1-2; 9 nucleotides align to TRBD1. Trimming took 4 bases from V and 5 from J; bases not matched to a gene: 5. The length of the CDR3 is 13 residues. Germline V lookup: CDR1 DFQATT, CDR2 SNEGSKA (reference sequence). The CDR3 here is CSAKEQGAYGYTF. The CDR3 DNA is TGCAGTGCTAAAGAACAGGGGGCGTATGGCTACACCTTC.

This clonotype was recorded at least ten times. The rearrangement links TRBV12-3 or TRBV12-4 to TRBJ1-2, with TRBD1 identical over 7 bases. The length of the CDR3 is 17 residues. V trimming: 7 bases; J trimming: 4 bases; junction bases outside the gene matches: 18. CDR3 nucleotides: TGTGCCAGCAACCTACGAAGGGGGCGACTACTGGGCTATGGCTACACCTTC. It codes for CASNLRRGRLLGYGYTF.

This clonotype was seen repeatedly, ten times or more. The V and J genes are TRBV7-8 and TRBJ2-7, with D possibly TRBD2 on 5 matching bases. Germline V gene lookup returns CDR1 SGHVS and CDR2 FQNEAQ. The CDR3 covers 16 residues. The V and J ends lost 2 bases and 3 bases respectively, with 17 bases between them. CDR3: CASSLIPDSGIYEQYF. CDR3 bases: TGTGCCAGCAGCTTAATACCCGATTCGGGGATCTACGAGCAGTACTTC. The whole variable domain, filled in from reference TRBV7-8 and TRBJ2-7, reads GAGVSQSPRYKVAKRGQDVALRCDPISGHVSLFWYQQALGQGPEFLTYFQNEAQLDKSGLPSDRFFAERPEGSVSTLKIQRTQQEDSAVYLCASSLIPDSGIYEQYFGPGTRLTVT.

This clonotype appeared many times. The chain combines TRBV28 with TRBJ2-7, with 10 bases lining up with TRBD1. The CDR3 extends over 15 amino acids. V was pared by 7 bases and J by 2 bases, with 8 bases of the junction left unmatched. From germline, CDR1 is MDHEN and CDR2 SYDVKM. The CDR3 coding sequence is TGTGCCAGCACCTCCGGGGGACAGGGGACCTACGAGCAGTACTTC. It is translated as CASTSGGQGTYEQYF.

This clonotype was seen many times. The CDR3 loop is CAIEDREGTYGYTF. The CDR3 nucleotides read TGTGCCATCGAGGACAGGGAGGGGACCTATGGCTACACCTTC. This chain joins TRBV10-3 and TRBJ1-2; 8 positions match TRBD1. CDR1 ENHRY and CDR2 SYGVKD come from the germline V gene. This CDR3 spans 14 amino acids. J was trimmed by 4 bases and V by 8 bases; bases with no gene match: 9.

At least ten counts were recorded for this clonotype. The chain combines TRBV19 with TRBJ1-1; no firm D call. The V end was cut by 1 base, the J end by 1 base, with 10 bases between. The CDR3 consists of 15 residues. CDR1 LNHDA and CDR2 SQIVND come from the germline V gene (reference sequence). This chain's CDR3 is CASSIVYTANTEAFF. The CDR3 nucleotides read TGTGCCAGTAGTATAGTGTACACCGCGAACACTGAAGCTTTCTTT.

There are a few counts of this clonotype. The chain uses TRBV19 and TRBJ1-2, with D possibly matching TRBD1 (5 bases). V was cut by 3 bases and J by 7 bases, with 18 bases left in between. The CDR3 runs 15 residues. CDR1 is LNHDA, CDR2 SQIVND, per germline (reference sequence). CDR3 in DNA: TGTGCCAGTAGTATGAGGTCCCAGGGAGAGCTTGGCTACACCTTC. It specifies CASSMRSQGELGYTF.

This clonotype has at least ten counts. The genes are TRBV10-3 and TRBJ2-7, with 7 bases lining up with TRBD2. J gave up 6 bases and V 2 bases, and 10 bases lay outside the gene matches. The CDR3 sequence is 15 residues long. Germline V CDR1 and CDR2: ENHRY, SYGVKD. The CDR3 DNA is TGTGCCATCAGTGAGAAGGCGGGAGTCCGTTCCGAGCAGTACTTC. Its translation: CAISEKAGVRSEQYF.